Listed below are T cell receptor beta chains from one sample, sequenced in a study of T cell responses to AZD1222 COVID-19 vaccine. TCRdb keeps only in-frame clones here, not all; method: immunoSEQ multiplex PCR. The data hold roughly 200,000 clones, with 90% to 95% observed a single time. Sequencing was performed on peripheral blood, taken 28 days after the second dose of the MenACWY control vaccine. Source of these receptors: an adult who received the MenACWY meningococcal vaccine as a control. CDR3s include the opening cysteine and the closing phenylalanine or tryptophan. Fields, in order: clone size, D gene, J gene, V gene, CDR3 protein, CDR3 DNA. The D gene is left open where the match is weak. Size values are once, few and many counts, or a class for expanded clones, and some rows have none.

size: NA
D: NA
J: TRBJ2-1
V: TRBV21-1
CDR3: CASSKSVGQYGDNEQFF
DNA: TGTGCCAGCAGCAAATCCGTGGGACAGTACGGCGACAATGAGCAGTTCTTC

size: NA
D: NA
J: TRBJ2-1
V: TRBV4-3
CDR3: CASSQAGSYNEQFF
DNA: TGCGCCAGCAGCCAAGCTGGCTCCTACAATGAGCAGTTCTTC

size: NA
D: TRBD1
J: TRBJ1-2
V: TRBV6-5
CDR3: CASSYSSGGDGYTF
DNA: TGTGCCAGCAGTTACTCGTCAGGGGGCGATGGCTACACCTTC

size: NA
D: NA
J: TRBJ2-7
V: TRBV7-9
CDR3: CASGLSSYEQYF
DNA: TGTGCCTCGGGACTTAGCTCCTACGAGCAGTACTTC

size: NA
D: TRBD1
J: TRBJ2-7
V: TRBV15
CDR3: CATSRGGTEMRWQYF
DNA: TGTGCCACCAGCAGAGGGGGGACAGAAATGAGGTGGCAGTACTTC

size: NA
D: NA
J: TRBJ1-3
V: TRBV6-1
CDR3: CASSESPDRNSGNTIYF
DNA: TGTGCCAGCAGTGAAAGCCCCGACAGAAACTCTGGAAACACCATATATTTT

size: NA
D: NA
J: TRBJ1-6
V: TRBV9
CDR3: CASGEGARLVPPLHF
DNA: TGTGCCTCCGGGGAGGGTGCTCGTCTTGTTCCACCCCTCCACTTT

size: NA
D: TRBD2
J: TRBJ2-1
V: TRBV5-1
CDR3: CASSLAGTSSNEQFF
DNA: TGCGCCAGCAGCTTGGCCGGGACTAGCAGCAATGAGCAGTTCTTC

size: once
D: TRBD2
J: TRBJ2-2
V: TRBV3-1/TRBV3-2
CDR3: CATRISGGAGRGGELFF
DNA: TGTGCCACTCGTATTAGCGGGGGGGCAGGTCGCGGCGGGGAGCTGTTTTTT

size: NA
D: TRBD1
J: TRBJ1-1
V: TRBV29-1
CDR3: CSVVQRPGGYTEAFF
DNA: TGCAGCGTTGTCCAACGGCCAGGGGGTTACACTGAAGCTTTCTTT

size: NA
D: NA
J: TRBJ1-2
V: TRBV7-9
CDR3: CASSLTPNYGYTF
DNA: TGTGCCAGCAGCTTAACTCCTAACTATGGCTACACCTTC

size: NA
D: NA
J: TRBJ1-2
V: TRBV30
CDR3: CAWSVMAGNYGYTF
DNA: TGTGCCTGGAGTGTAATGGCGGGAAACTATGGCTACACCTTC

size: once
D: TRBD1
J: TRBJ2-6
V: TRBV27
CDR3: CASTGQGALSGANVLTF
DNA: TGTGCCAGCACCGGACAGGGGGCGCTATCTGGGGCCAACGTCCTGACTTTC

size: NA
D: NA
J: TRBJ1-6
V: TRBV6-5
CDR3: CASRIGDGSSPLHF
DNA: TGTGCCAGCAGAATCGGGGACGGCTCTTCACCCCTCCACTTT

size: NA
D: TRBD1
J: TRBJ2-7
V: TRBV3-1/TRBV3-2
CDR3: CASSLSGQGIDYEQYF
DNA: TGTGCCAGCAGCCTAAGCGGACAGGGTATCGACTACGAGCAGTACTTC

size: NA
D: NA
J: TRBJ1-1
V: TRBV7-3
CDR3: CASSLIPGSGTEAFF
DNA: TGTGCCAGCAGCTTAATACCAGGAAGCGGCACTGAAGCTTTCTTT

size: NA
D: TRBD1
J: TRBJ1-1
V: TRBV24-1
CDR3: CATSESGQGGNTEAFF
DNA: TGTGCCACCAGTGAGTCTGGACAGGGGGGGAACACTGAAGCTTTCTTT

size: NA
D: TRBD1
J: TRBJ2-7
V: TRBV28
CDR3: CASSSPRQGSRHEQYF
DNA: TGTGCCAGCAGTTCACCACGACAGGGAAGCCGCCACGAGCAGTACTTC

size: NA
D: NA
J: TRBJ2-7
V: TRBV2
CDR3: CASSESLSGISYEQYF
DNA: TGTGCCAGCAGTGAATCCCTGTCAGGGATTTCCTACGAGCAGTACTTC

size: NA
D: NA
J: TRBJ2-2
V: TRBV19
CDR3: CASSPYGRGTGELFF
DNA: TGTGCCAGTAGTCCGTACGGGCGGGGCACCGGGGAGCTGTTTTTT

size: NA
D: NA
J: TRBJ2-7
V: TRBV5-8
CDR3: CASSLSEQYF
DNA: TGTGCCAGCAGCTTAAGCGAGCAGTACTTC